This passage covers 12 T cell receptor beta chains from one sample sequenced in a study of T cell repertoires in cytomegalovirus infection. Their antigen targets remain unknown. MiXCR was run by TCRdb on the reads, yielding one entry per CDR3 protein. The sample has hundreds of thousands of distinct CDR3 sequences, more than 40% seen once. The specimen was cultured PBMCs, collected from culture after CMV antigen stimulation. These receptors all come from a human donor in good health (CMV status not recorded). Some clones in this sample may be carry-over from other donors' samples.

This clonotype was recorded a few times. The rearrangement joins TRBV5-8 to TRBJ2-1; 8 bases align to TRBD2. The germline CDR1 and CDR2 sequences are SGHTS and YDEGEE. The CDR3 runs to 16 residues. Unmatched junction bases numbered 6, after V lost 4 bases and J lost 0 bases. CDR3 in DNA: TGTGCCAGCAGCGCGCTCGGGGGGGGCTCCTACAATGAGCAGTTCTTC. Its protein product is CASSALGGGSYNEQFF.

The CDR3: CASSPDGISYEQYF. The DNA of the CDR3 is TGCGCCAGCAGCCCTGATGGCATCTCCTACGAGCAGTACTTC. The chain carries TRBV5-1 and TRBJ2-7; D gene unclear. Germline V gene lookup returns CDR1 SGHRS and CDR2 YFSETQ. There are 14 residues in the CDR3. V was shortened by 4 bases and J by 0 bases, with 11 bases between the two germline ends.

This chain uses TRBV6-1 with TRBJ2-3; 9 bases align to TRBD1. Germline lookup yields CDR1 MNHNS and CDR2 SASEGT. J gave up 2 bases and V 6 bases, and 9 bases lay outside the gene matches. This CDR3 is 16 amino acids long. The CDR3 sequence is CASRNGGQGITDTQYF. DNA of the CDR3: TGTGCCAGCAGAAACGGCGGACAGGGGATCACAGATACGCAGTATTTT.

This clonotype came up a few times. The chain is built from TRBV6-5 and TRBJ1-6; tentative D call: TRBD1 (5 bases). The CDR3 has 15 residues. Per germline, CDR1 MNHEY and CDR2 SVGAGI. Trimming stripped 6 bases from V and 9 bases from J, with 18 bases between. The CDR3 sequence is CASRHPGWDSSPLHF. Here the CDR3 DNA reads TGTGCCAGCAGGCACCCAGGGTGGGATAGTTCACCCCTCCACTTT.

This clonotype was counted only a few times. The rearrangement joins TRBV10-3 to TRBJ2-2; 9 bases fit TRBD1. CDR3 length: 14 amino acids. Unmatched junction bases numbered 7, after V lost 11 bases and J lost 3 bases. In germline, CDR1 is ENHRY, CDR2 SYGVKD. The CDR3 bases are TGTGCCTCGACCCGGGACAGGGACACCGGGGAGCTGTTTTTT. Translated: CASTRDRDTGELFF.

The rearrangement uses TRBV7-2 and TRBJ1-3, with D possibly being TRBD1 (5 bases). Germline CDR1 is SGHTA and CDR2 is FQGNSA. V lost 5 bases and J lost 2, with 13 bases in between. The CDR3 is made up of 15 amino acids. Written as DNA, the CDR3 is TGTGCCAGCAGCACACGAGGGGTTCCTGGAAACACCATATATTTT. Protein product: CASSTRGVPGNTIYF.

The CDR3 loop reads CASRPGGWAGYAQYF. The CDR3 DNA reads as TGTGCCAGCAGACCAGGGGGCTGGGCAGGGTACGCCCAGTACTTC. This chain joins TRBV6-2 or TRBV6-3 and TRBJ2-5; 8 nucleotides align to TRBD1. There are 15 residues in the CDR3. In germline, CDR1 is MNHEY, CDR2 SVGEGT. The V and J ends lost 6 bases and 9 bases, in that order; junction bases with no gene match: 15.

The chain employs TRBV4-3 and TRBJ1-2, with D uncertain. Germline values: CDR1 LGHNA, CDR2 YSLEER. V lost 1 base and J 5 bases, leaving 11 bases between the germline ends. This CDR3 contains 14 residues. This CDR3 reads CASSQVPDAYGYTF. The CDR3 nucleotides are TGCGCCAGCAGCCAAGTCCCAGATGCTTATGGCTACACCTTC.

The rearrangement uses TRBV19 and TRBJ1-2; TRBD1 matches 8 bases. This CDR3 comprises 15 residues. The ends lost 5 bases at V and 8 bases at J; junction bases unmatched: 13. In germline, CDR1 is LNHDA, CDR2 SQIVND (reference sequence). Here the CDR3 reads CASSADPRRGLGYTF. DNA of the CDR3: TGTGCCAGTAGTGCTGACCCCCGCAGGGGGCTGGGCTACACCTTC.

This clonotype was seen only a few times. The V gene is TRBV7-9, the J gene TRBJ1-3; D remains unclear. The V end lost 6 bases, the J end lost 0 bases, and 12 bases lay between the germline ends. CDR1 and CDR2 from the germline V gene are SEHNR and FQNEAQ (reference sequence). The length of the CDR3 is 15 residues. CDR3 DNA: TGTGCCAGCAGTCCGACCGATCACTCTGGAAACACCATATATTTT. As protein: CASSPTDHSGNTIYF.

The V gene is TRBV10-3, the J gene TRBJ2-5; TRBD1 agrees at 7 bases. V dropped 2 bases and J dropped 2; count of bases not matched to a gene: 11. Per the germline V gene, CDR1 is ENHRY and CDR2 is SYGVKD. CDR3 length: 17 residues. Here the CDR3 DNA reads TGTGCCATCAGTGAGGGCCCCCTCCGGGACAGTCAAGAGACCCAGTACTTC. Protein: CAISEGPLRDSQETQYF.

The chain uses TRBV6-1 and TRBJ2-7; TRBD1 matches at 7 bases. The V and J ends lost 5 bases and 3 bases, in that order; junction bases with no gene match: 7. Germline V gene data show CDR1 as MNHNS and CDR2 as SASEGT. The CDR3 contains 14 residues. The CDR3 here is CASSSRTGIYEQYF. For the CDR3, the DNA is TGTGCCAGCAGTTCCAGGACAGGAATCTACGAGCAGTACTTC.